This T cell receptor (beta chain) came from a study of molecular identifiers for immune sequencing clone quantification. Study details: The replicate experiment used RNA from about 21,000 or 97,000 naive CD8 cells. This RNA was split into five aliquots, and four of them were sequenced.

CDR1 and CDR2 (germline): PRHDT, FYEKMQ (reference sequence). Between the trimmed V and J ends, which lost 5 bases and 8 bases, there was a span of 10 bases. The CDR3 consists of 12 residues. As to this clonotype: As yet, its antigen is unknown.

Study-wide findings and caveats: Because of identical TCR molecules sharing a barcode, sizes of highly expanded clones could be underestimated.

In preparing bulk TCR libraries, previously described methods and listed TCR primers were used. MiXCR, run by TCRdb on the PCR reads, gives a single entry per CDR3 protein. The data contain some 580,000 distinct CDR3 sequences, around 25% of them seen just once; the ten biggest clones take up 0.78%. The sample consisted of naive CD8+ T cells from blood, with Jurkat cell RNA spiked in. As to subset: FACS-sorted CD8+CD4-CCR7+CD45RA+ naive T cells. V and J are TRBV13 and TRBJ2-1, with D perhaps TRBD2 (5 bases). This TCR derives from a human donor in good health. Some libraries in this study had Jurkat cell RNA spiked in. CDR3 amino acids: CASSPLDYEQFF. The CDR3 nucleotides read TGTGCCAGCAGCCCACTAGACTATGAGCAGTTCTTC.